These T cell receptor beta chains were read from a single sample in a study of CD8 T cells in ankylosing spondylitis. From the 5' RACE reads, TCRdb called clonotypes with MiXCR, one entry per CDR3 protein. The sample holds about 400,000 distinct CDR3 sequences, 20% to 25% seen once. Sequencing was done on a sample of blood, either unsorted or a sorted T cell fraction (not recorded which). These receptors all come from a male donor with ankylosing spondylitis. CDR3s include the opening cysteine and the closing phenylalanine or tryptophan.

CDR3: CASSPPRLEGWYNEQFF
J: TRBJ2-1
V: TRBV3-1

CDR3: CASSQEGGRPQHF
J: TRBJ1-5
V: TRBV4-2

CDR3: CSARDHSRGPGETQYF
J: TRBJ2-5
V: TRBV20-1

CDR3: CASSSWILNEKLFF
J: TRBJ1-4
V: TRBV5-5

CDR3: CASRISGRASYNEQFF
J: TRBJ2-1
V: TRBV6-1

CDR3: CASTPLDYNEQFF
J: TRBJ2-1
V: TRBV5-1

CDR3: CASSSRPSLGTGELFF
J: TRBJ2-2
V: TRBV11-3

CDR3: CSATTGGASGANVLTF
J: TRBJ2-6
V: TRBV20-1

CDR3: CASSLAPGVTEQFF
J: TRBJ2-1
V: TRBV5-1

CDR3: CASSRKVGGTGELFF
J: TRBJ2-2
V: TRBV6-1

CDR3: CASKFTGELFF
J: TRBJ2-2
V: TRBV5-1

CDR3: CAWSAKVGPRNTIYF
J: TRBJ1-3
V: TRBV30

CDR3: CASSKDRGYTGELFF
J: TRBJ2-2
V: TRBV5-1

CDR3: CSASGRFADTQYF
J: TRBJ2-3
V: TRBV20-1

CDR3: CATSDGVRADTQYF
J: TRBJ2-3
V: TRBV24-1

CDR3: CSQQGNTGELFF
J: TRBJ2-2
V: TRBV29-1

CDR3: CASSTTSGRVSGELFF
J: TRBJ2-2
V: TRBV6-1

CDR3: CASSVQGGIGYGYTF
J: TRBJ1-2
V: TRBV9

CDR3: CASSLRLEADTQYF
J: TRBJ2-3
V: TRBV5-1

CDR3: CASRGGRGYTF
J: TRBJ1-2
V: TRBV5-6

CDR3: CASTRSAGGHYEQYF
J: TRBJ2-7
V: TRBV12-3/TRBV12-4

CDR3: CASSPGQLNYGYTF
J: TRBJ1-2
V: TRBV12-3/TRBV12-4

CDR3: CASSIITDTQYF
J: TRBJ2-3
V: TRBV28

CDR3: CSETGLNTEAFF
J: TRBJ1-1
V: TRBV29-1

CDR3: CASSQKSGTQGSQYF
J: TRBJ2-3
V: TRBV4-1

CDR3: CASSSDSNWGQGRSQPQHF
J: TRBJ1-5
V: TRBV12-3/TRBV12-4

CDR3: CASSLYPTVLSNQPQHF
J: TRBJ1-5
V: TRBV28

CDR3: CASSLTRTSGNTGELFF
J: TRBJ2-2
V: TRBV5-1

CDR3: CASSLVGLAGEQYF
J: TRBJ2-7
V: TRBV7-2

CDR3: CAIGRSSYNEQFF
J: TRBJ2-1
V: TRBV6-2/TRBV6-3

CDR3: CASGRYGYTF
J: TRBJ1-2
V: TRBV12-3/TRBV12-4

CDR3: CASGAGGHTDTQYF
J: TRBJ2-3
V: TRBV7-6

CDR3: CASTRWAMNTEAFF
J: TRBJ1-1
V: TRBV5-5

CDR3: CASSKGYEQYF
J: TRBJ2-7
V: TRBV27

CDR3: CASKNPAGYTF
J: TRBJ1-2
V: TRBV6-5

CDR3: CASSYRVASGDNEQFF
J: TRBJ2-1
V: TRBV12-3/TRBV12-4

CDR3: CASSLKGVNYGYTF
J: TRBJ1-2
V: TRBV12-3/TRBV12-4

CDR3: CSVEEEGYTF
J: TRBJ1-2
V: TRBV29-1

CDR3: CASGAPYYNEQFF
J: TRBJ2-1
V: TRBV3-1

CDR3: CATSREPPGNEQYF
J: TRBJ2-7
V: TRBV15

CDR3: CSARIWYNEQFF
J: TRBJ2-1
V: TRBV20-1

CDR3: CASSLLGGGSIYEQYF
J: TRBJ2-7
V: TRBV5-1

CDR3: CSGRGEGFTDTQYF
J: TRBJ2-3
V: TRBV29-1

CDR3: CSGGNYYEQYF
J: TRBJ2-7
V: TRBV29-1

CDR3: CASSLAGTESDSYGYTF
J: TRBJ1-2
V: TRBV5-1

CDR3: CASSLSITTGELFF
J: TRBJ2-2
V: TRBV5-1

CDR3: CASNLQGGQPQHF
J: TRBJ1-5
V: TRBV2

CDR3: CASSATGDDQETQYF
J: TRBJ2-5
V: TRBV5-1

CDR3: CASSQDSEGKRTFF
J: TRBJ1-1
V: TRBV4-1

CDR3: CASRVEGEQYF
J: TRBJ2-7
V: TRBV28

CDR3: CASSYSRRGLRNSPLHF
J: TRBJ1-6
V: TRBV6-5